The rows below give T cell receptor beta chains drawn from one sample of a study of glioma-infiltrating T cells after dendritic cell vaccination. The data were produced by immunoSEQ multiplex PCR, yet TCRdb's version contains in-frame clones alone and is incomplete. The table records fewer than 95,000 clones, 85% of them present only once. The material was blood, obtained after dendritic cell vaccination. All receptors derive from a human donor with glioblastoma. Each CDR3 is given with its conserved first and last residue. A D gene is named only where the DNA matches it firmly. For some rows the clone size is stated as once, few or many, or as a class when expanded; others skip it.

cdr3_aa cdr3_nt d_call clone_size j_call v_call
CASRNPGFPALHF TGTGCCAGCAGAAACCCAGGGTTTCCAGCCCTCCACTTT NA NA TRBJ1-6 TRBV6-5
CASRDTGAYTDTQYF TGTGCCAGCAGAGACACAGGGGCCTACACAGATACGCAGTATTTT TRBD1 once TRBJ2-3 TRBV6-1
CASSLGLAGGNQETQYF TGCGCCAGCAGCTTGGGCCTAGCGGGGGGGAACCAAGAGACCCAGTACTTC TRBD2 NA TRBJ2-5 TRBV5-1
CASSLEDRVAFF TGTGCCAGCAGCCTGGAGGACAGGGTGGCTTTCTTT TRBD1 NA TRBJ1-1 TRBV5-6
CASSPPTDLRTGELFF TGTGCCAGCTCACCACCGACAGACCTGAGGACCGGGGAGCTGTTTTTT NA NA TRBJ2-2 TRBV18
CASSPTAYGYTF TGTGCCAGCAGCCCGACAGCCTATGGCTACACCTTC NA few TRBJ1-2 TRBV6-1
CASSQDRAGNTIYF TGCGCCAGCAGCCAGGACAGGGCTGGAAACACCATATATTTT TRBD1 NA TRBJ1-3 TRBV5-1
CASSHGTGGTDTQYF TGTGCCAGCAGCCACGGGACAGGGGGCACAGATACGCAGTATTTT TRBD1 NA TRBJ2-3 TRBV5-8
CASSYEQGAGNIQYF TGTGCCAGCAGTTACGAACAGGGGGCGGGAAACATTCAGTACTTC TRBD1 NA TRBJ2-4 TRBV6-6
CATEPGLARETQYF TGTGCCACCGAACCGGGCCTAGCGAGGGAGACCCAGTACTTC NA NA TRBJ2-5 TRBV2
CASSAVQGGDTEAFF TGCGCCAGCAGCGCGGTCCAGGGAGGTGACACTGAAGCTTTCTTT NA NA TRBJ1-1 TRBV5-1
CATSRDQGNKQYF TGTGCCACCAGCAGAGATCAGGGGAACAAGCAGTACTTC NA NA TRBJ2-7 TRBV15
CASSQAQGSGQPQHF TGCGCCAGCAGCCAAGCCCAGGGTTCGGGTCAGCCCCAGCATTTT NA NA TRBJ1-5 TRBV4-1
CASSLFGERRGETQYF TGCGCCAGCAGCTTGTTCGGGGAGAGGCGCGGAGAGACCCAGTACTTC NA few TRBJ2-5 TRBV5-1
CASSEGTGSDTQYF TGTGCCAGCAGTGAAGGGACAGGCTCAGATACGCAGTATTTT TRBD1 many TRBJ2-3 TRBV6-4
CASRSQGFFAYEQYF TGTGCCAGTAGGAGCCAGGGATTCTTCGCCTACGAGCAGTACTTC NA NA TRBJ2-7 TRBV19
CASSARTGQNTEAFF TGTGCCAGCAGCGCCCGGACAGGGCAGAACACTGAAGCTTTCTTT TRBD1 NA TRBJ1-1 TRBV9
CASSQNRAGGYGYTF TGCGCCAGCAGCCAAAACAGGGCTGGTGGCTATGGCTACACCTTC NA few TRBJ1-2 TRBV4-1
CASSSAISSLATYEQYF TGCGCCAGCAGCTCCGCCATCTCAAGCCTAGCGACCTACGAGCAGTACTTC NA NA TRBJ2-7 TRBV5-1
CASRSRGKANYGYTF TGTGCCAGCAGATCGAGGGGGAAAGCTAACTATGGCTACACCTTC NA few TRBJ1-2 TRBV13
CASSLHGEVYEQYF TGCGCCAGCAGCTTGCACGGTGAGGTCTACGAGCAGTACTTC NA NA TRBJ2-7 TRBV5-1
CASRQGFTNTEAFF TGTGCCAGCAGACAGGGTTTCACGAACACTGAAGCTTTCTTT NA once TRBJ1-1 TRBV7-6